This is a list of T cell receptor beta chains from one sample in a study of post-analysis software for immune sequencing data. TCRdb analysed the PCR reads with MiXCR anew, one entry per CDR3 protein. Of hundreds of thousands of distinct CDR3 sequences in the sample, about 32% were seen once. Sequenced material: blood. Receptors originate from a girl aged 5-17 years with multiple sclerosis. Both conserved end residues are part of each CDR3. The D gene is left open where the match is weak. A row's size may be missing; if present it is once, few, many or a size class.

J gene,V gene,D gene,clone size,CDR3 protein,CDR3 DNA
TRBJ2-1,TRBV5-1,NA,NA,CASSLNDGTLPRNEQFF,TGCGCCAGCAGCTTGAACGACGGGACTCTTCCCCGCAATGAGCAGTTCTTC
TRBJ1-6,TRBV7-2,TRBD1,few,CASSPRGTGLVSPLHF,TGTGCCAGCAGCCCCCGGGGGACAGGGCTTGTTTCACCCCTCCACTTT
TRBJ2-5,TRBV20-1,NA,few,CSAQTSETQYF,TGCAGTGCGCAGACTTCGGAGACCCAGTACTTC
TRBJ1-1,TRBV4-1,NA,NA,CASSAARGASEAFF,TGCGCCAGCAGTGCTGCCAGGGGCGCCTCCGAAGCTTTCTTT
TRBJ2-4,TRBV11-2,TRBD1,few,CASSLDRAGGIQYF,TGTGCCAGCAGCTTAGATCGGGCAGGGGGCATTCAGTACTTC
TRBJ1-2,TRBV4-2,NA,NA,CASRRGDHYGYTF,TGTGCCAGCCGGCGGGGCGACCACTATGGCTACACCTTC
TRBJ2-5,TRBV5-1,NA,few,CASSGGDTHNPEEETQYF,TGCGCCAGCAGCGGGGGGGACACCCACAACCCCGAGGAAGAGACCCAGTACTTC
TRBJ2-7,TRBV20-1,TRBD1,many,CSASKYGRDRDYEQYF,TGCAGTGCTAGTAAATACGGTAGGGACAGAGACTACGAGCAGTACTTC
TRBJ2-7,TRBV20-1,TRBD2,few,CSARDPWVVELAGGDEQYF,TGCAGTGCTAGAGATCCTTGGGTAGTCGAACTAGCGGGAGGGGACGAGCAGTACTTC
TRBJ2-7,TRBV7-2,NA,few,CASSTGRGPYEQYF,TGTGCCAGCAGCACAGGGAGAGGCCCCTACGAGCAGTACTTC
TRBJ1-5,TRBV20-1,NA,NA,CSARDFLSYSGNQPQHF,TGCAGTGCTAGAGATTTTCTGTCCTACTCGGGCAATCAGCCCCAGCATTTT
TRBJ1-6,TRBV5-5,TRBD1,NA,CASRHRTGMGSPPHF,TGTGCCAGCCGTCACCGGACAGGGATGGGTTCACCCCCCCACTTT
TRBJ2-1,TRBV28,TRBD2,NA,CASSLEDGLAGRGEQFF,TGTGCCAGCAGTTTGGAAGACGGACTAGCGGGAAGAGGTGAGCAGTTCTTC
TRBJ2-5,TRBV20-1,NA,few,CSAPPPGQETQYF,TGCAGTGCCCCCCCACCCGGTCAGGAGACCCAGTACTTC
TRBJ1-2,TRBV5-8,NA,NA,CASSLGTGGRANYGYTF,TGTGCCAGCAGCTTGGGTACAGGTGGTAGAGCTAACTATGGCTACACCTTC
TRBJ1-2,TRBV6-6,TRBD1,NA,CAGTTGTGAYGYTF,TGTGCCGGGACTACCGGGACAGGGGCCTATGGCTACACCTTC
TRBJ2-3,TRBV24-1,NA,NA,CATSGSGLGADTQYF,TGTGCCACCAGTGGGTCCGGTTTGGGCGCAGATACGCAGTATTTT
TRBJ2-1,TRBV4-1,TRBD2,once,CASSARLAGTYNEQFF,TGCGCCAGCAGCGCCCGACTAGCGGGGACCTACAATGAGCAGTTCTTC
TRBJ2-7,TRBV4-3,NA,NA,CASSQEANSHEQYF,TGCGCCAGCAGCCAAGAAGCGAATTCCCACGAGCAGTACTTC
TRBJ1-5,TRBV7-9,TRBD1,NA,CATQRGGTGNQPQHF,TGTGCCACCCAACGGGGAGGGACAGGGAATCAGCCCCAGCATTTT
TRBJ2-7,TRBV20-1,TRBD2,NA,CSAQRSNSGGADGSYEQYF,TGCAGTGCCCAGCGGTCGAATAGCGGGGGGGCTGACGGCTCCTACGAGCAGTACTTC
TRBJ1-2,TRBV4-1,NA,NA,CASSQDGDYGYTF,TGCGCCAGCAGCCAAGATGGAGACTATGGCTACACCTTC
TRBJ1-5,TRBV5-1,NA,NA,CASSLDGWRNQPQHF,TGCGCCAGCAGCTTGGATGGTTGGCGGAATCAGCCCCAGCATTTT
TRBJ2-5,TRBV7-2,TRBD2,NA,CASSYSGSAETQYF,TGTGCCAGCAGCTATAGCGGGAGCGCGGAGACCCAGTACTTC
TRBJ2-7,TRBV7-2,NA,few,CASSPGVIVRYEQYF,TGTGCCAGCAGTCCTGGGGTAATCGTCCGATACGAGCAGTACTTC
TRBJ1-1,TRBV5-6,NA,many,CASSLPQYTEAFF,TGTGCCAGCAGCCTGCCACAGTACACTGAAGCTTTCTTT
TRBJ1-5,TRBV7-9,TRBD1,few,CASSPDDRGIRQPQHF,TGTGCCAGCAGCCCTGACGACAGGGGGATTAGGCAGCCCCAGCATTTT
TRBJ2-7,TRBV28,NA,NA,CASSLWRAPYEQYF,TGTGCCAGCAGTTTATGGAGGGCACCCTACGAGCAGTACTTC
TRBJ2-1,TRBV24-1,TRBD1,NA,CATSEPGQGTYNEQFF,TGTGCCACCAGTGAACCAGGACAGGGTACGTACAATGAGCAGTTCTTC
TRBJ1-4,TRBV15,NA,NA,CATSRPRTVGEKLFF,TGTGCCACCAGCAGACCCCGGACAGTTGGTGAAAAACTGTTTTTT
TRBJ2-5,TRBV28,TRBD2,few,CARKLAGQETQYF,TGTGCCAGGAAGCTAGCGGGTCAAGAGACCCAGTACTTC
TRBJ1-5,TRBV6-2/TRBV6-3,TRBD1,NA,CASSDRALQPQHF,TGTGCCAGCAGCGACAGGGCGTTACAGCCCCAGCATTTT
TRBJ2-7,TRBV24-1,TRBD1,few,CATRDRGEQYF,TGTGCCACCCGAGACAGGGGCGAGCAGTACTTC
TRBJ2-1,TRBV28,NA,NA,CASSLSLVGGPREQFF,TGTGCCAGCAGTTTATCGCTAGTGGGGGGACCTCGGGAGCAGTTCTTC
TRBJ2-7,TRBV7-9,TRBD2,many,CASSPLKASGFYEQYF,TGTGCCAGCAGCCCCCTAAAGGCTAGCGGTTTTTACGAGCAGTACTTC
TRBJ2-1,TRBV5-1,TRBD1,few,CASSLKGTGLNNEQFF,TGCGCCAGCAGCTTAAAAGGGACAGGGCTTAACAATGAGCAGTTCTTC
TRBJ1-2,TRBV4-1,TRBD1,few,CASSHIGRDRATNNYGYTF,TGCGCCAGCAGCCACATAGGCCGGGACAGGGCAACCAATAACTATGGCTACACCTTC
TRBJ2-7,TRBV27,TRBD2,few,CASSLSGTTLLEQYF,TGTGCCAGCAGTTTGTCTGGGACTACCCTCCTCGAGCAGTACTTC
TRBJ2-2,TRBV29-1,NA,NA,CSVARDSHLGELFF,TGCAGCGTCGCGCGGGACAGTCACCTCGGGGAGCTGTTTTTT
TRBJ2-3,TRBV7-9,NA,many,CASSRETDTQYF,TGTGCCAGCAGCCGCGAAACAGATACGCAGTATTTT
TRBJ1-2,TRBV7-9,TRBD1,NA,CASSLPGTVYGYTF,TGTGCCAGCAGCTTACCCGGGACAGTCTATGGCTACACCTTC
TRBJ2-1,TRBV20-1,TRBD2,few,CSAHPIAGTYNEQFF,TGCAGTGCACATCCAATAGCGGGGACCTACAATGAGCAGTTCTTC
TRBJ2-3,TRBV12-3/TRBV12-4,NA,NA,CASSPSARSDTQYF,TGTGCCAGCAGTCCAAGTGCCCGTTCAGATACGCAGTATTTT
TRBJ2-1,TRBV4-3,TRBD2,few,CASSQTSGRGETQFF,TGCGCCAGCAGCCAAACGAGCGGGAGAGGGGAGACCCAGTTCTTC
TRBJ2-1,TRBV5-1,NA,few,CASRKTASSSYNEQFF,TGCGCCAGCAGGAAGACAGCTTCAAGCTCCTACAATGAGCAGTTCTTC
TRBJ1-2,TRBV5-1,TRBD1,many,CASSLTYGQGVRYTF,TGCGCCAGCAGCTTAACCTATGGACAGGGTGTTCGCTACACCTTC
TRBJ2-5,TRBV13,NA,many,CASSPGTPQETQYF,TGTGCCAGCAGCCCTGGGACACCCCAAGAGACCCAGTACTTC